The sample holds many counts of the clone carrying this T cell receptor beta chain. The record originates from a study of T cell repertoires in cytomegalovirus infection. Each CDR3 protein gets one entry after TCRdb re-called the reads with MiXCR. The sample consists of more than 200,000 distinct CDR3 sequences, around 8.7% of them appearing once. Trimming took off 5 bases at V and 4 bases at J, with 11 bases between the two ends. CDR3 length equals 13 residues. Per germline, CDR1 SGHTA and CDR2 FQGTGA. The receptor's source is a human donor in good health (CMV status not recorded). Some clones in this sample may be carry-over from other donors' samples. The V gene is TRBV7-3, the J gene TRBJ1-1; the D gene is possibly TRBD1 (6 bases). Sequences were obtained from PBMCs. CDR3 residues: CASSRGGSTEAFF. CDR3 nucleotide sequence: TGTGCCAGCAGCAGGGGGGGGAGCACTGAAGCTTTCTTT.